The next 5 T cell receptor beta chains were all read from a single sample in a study of spatial heterogeneity in lung cancer. TCRdb recomputed calls from the 5' RACE reads with MiXCR, one row per CDR3 protein. Here the sample spans about 25,000 distinct CDR3 sequences, 5.5% to 7% being singletons. Time point here: blood at routine non-recurrence follow-up after resection. Unsorted whole RNA samples from tumor, nontumor lung or frozen PBMC were sequenced. Sample: PBMCs, taken at follow-up. The source of these receptors is a male donor with early-stage non-small cell lung cancer.

This clonotype was detected many times. The chain uses TRBV10-3 and TRBJ1-2, with D unresolved. The CDR3 runs 16 residues. CDR1 ENHRY and CDR2 SYGVKD come from the germline V gene. V was pared by 0 bases and J by 0 bases, with 11 bases between. The CDR3 spells CAISESPVGTNYGYTF. In DNA, the CDR3 is TGTGCCATCAGTGAGTCCCCCGTTGGGACTAACTATGGCTACACCTTC.

The table lists this clonotype with a few counts. The chain joins TRBV18 to TRBJ2-7; possible D gene TRBD1, 5 bases. The CDR3 contains 15 residues. Germline CDR1 KGHSH, CDR2 LQKENI. The V and J ends lost 2 bases and 3 bases respectively, with 14 bases between them. CDR3 region: CASSPSWTLLYEQYF. CDR3 sequence (DNA): TGTGCCAGCTCACCATCATGGACACTACTCTACGAGCAGTACTTC.

This clonotype was detected ten times or more. The chain carries TRBV5-4 and TRBJ2-5; 11 nucleotides line up with TRBD2. CDR1 SGHNT and CDR2 YYREEE come from the germline V gene (reference sequence). V shed 4 bases and J 2 bases; nucleotides not matched to a gene: 4. This CDR3 contains 15 residues. The CDR3 protein is CASSLAGGLQETQYF. The CDR3 nucleotides are TGTGCCAGCAGCCTAGCGGGGGGTCTACAAGAGACCCAGTACTTC. Using reference TRBV5-4 and TRBJ2-5 for the parts outside the CDR3, the full variable domain is ETGVTQSPTHLIKTRGQQVTLRCSSQSGHNTVSWYQQALGQGPQFIFQYYREEENGRGNFPPRFSGLQFPNYSSELNVNALELDDSALYLCASSLAGGLQETQYFGPGTRLLVL.

This clonotype turned up a few times. The chain recombines TRBV6-1 with TRBJ2-3, with D perhaps TRBD1 or TRBD2 (5 bases each). Germline V gene lookup returns CDR1 MNHNS and CDR2 SASEGT. The CDR3 has 16 amino acids. V lost 4 bases, J lost 4 bases, and 18 bases lay in between. Here the CDR3 reads CASSGGRTGTADTQYF. The CDR3 DNA reads as TGTGCCAGCAGTGGAGGAAGGACCGGGACCGCAGATACGCAGTATTTT.

This clonotype was counted ten times or more. The chain couples TRBV7-9 to TRBJ2-1; 8 bases line up with TRBD2. Looked up from germline, CDR1 is SEHNR and CDR2 is FQNEAQ (reference sequence). J was trimmed by 3 bases and V by 5 bases; bases with no gene match: 6. The CDR3 is 15 amino acids. For the CDR3, the DNA is TGTGCCAGCAGCGTGCAGCGGGGGATCTACAATGAGCAGTTCTTC. Translated, it gives CASSVQRGIYNEQFF.